This TCR beta chain was identified during a study of blood T cell repertoires in COVID-19 (dated by TCRdb to 2018 to 2020). Regarding the study in general: Samples from collaborators originated in the United States, Italy and Spain and spanned both the acute and convalescent phases of COVID-19. The material from the prospective study consisted of cDNA or gDNA derived from T cells, B-cell-depleted T cells, or PBMCs. Deeply sampled blood TCRbeta repertoires from subjects exposed to, actively infected with, or recovered from COVID-19 were included in the dataset. A freely available public database, intended as a resource for researchers studying the immune response to SARS-CoV-2, is where the repertoires were released. The samples were drawn from the first 160 participants of the ongoing ImmuneRACE study and from roughly 1,300 subjects provided by 6 global collaborators. A de-identified subject ID, COVID-19 status, age in years and sex were almost always included in the sample metadata. HLA class I and class II types, where available, came from metadata supplied by the sample provider rather than from assay-based typing. The full study reports these points: Clinical and demographic metadata were provided uncurated, with the amount varying by source and participant.

This clone was seen a handful of times. Its antigen specificity is not known. No base quality values were provided; no much bigger clone lies one nucleotide off. CDR1 and CDR2, per the germline V gene (reference sequence), are LGHDT and YNNKEL. The junction carries 8 bases between V and J, which are trimmed by 4 bases and 2 bases respectively. The CDR3 starts with the cysteine, ends with the phenylalanine, and has 13 residues. Only CDR3 DNA is held: 39 bases, read in frame from base 1. Participants in the prospective study were enrolled through a virtual design, were aged 18 to 89 years, and lived in roughly 25 United States geographic areas. Cohort assignment in the prospective study relied on participant-reported clinical history from a screening survey and a study questionnaire. Mobile phlebotomists in the prospective study collected whole blood, serum and a nasopharyngeal or oropharyngeal swab from every participant. Prospective study participants could optionally give additional blood draws and questionnaires over a roughly two-month period. Blood samples from the prospective study were shipped frozen or at room temperature prior to DNA extraction.

TCRbeta CDR3 regions were amplified from genomic DNA using the immunoSEQ Assay, a bias-controlled multiplex PCR. On the study's bioinformatics: Nucleated cell counts per sample were estimated from amplification of reference gene primers within the assay. To quantify the absolute abundance of each unique TCRbeta CDR3 rearrangement, sequence reads were collapsed and filtered. For each sample, productive Simpson clonality was calculated as the square root of Simpson's diversity index over productive rearrangements. TCRdb took over this immuneACCESS table, retaining in-frame rearrangements with V and J assigned. Such tables are incomplete; in checked studies, under half of the missing clones stem from an unresolved V gene, and the remainder is unexplained. The V and J calls and clone size were taken over from that table, and D and trimming were inferred from the DNA. The sample yields about 210,000 clones; 65% to 90% were counted once. The top ten constitute more than 8.5% of the sample.

What was sequenced was PBMCs or T cells enriched from blood (not recorded which). The chain joins TRBV3-1 (or the pseudogene TRBV3-2) to TRBJ1-1; 5 matching bases give a weak D call of TRBD1. This sequence originates from a woman aged 50 to 60 with acute COVID-19. Read as DNA, the sequence is TGTGCCAGCAGCCGGACAAGAAACACTGAAGCTTTCTTT. This yields the protein CASSRTRNTEAFF.